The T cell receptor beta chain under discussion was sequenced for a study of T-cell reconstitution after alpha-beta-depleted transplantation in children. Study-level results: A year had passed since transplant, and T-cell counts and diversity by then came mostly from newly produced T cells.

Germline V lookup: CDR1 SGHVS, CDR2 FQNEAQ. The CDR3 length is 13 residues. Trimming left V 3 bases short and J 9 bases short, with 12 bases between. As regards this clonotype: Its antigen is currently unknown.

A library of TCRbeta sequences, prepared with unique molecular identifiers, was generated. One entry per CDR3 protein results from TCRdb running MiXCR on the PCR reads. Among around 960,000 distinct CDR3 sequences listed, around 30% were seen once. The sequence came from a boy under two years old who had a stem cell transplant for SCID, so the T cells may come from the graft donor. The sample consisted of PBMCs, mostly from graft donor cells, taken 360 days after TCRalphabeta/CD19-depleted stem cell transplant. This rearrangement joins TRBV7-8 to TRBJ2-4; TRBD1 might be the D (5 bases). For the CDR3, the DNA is TGTGCCAGCAGCTTGATGGGGCCGGGCATTCAGTACTTC. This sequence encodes CASSLMGPGIQYF.